This paragraph reports one T cell receptor (beta chain). The CDR3 length is 12 residues. Germline assignment: CDR1 DFQATT and CDR2 SNEGSKA (reference sequence). No fewer than 7 million PBMCs went into each sample. The sample is drawn from a study of blood T cells in healthy people across ages. A second PCR, run for about 6 to 11 cycles, used a sample-barcoded 5' primer plus a J-beta primer mix. In TCRdb, the 5' RACE reads were re-called with MiXCR into one record per CDR3 protein. In the table there are 500,000 to 550,000 distinct CDR3 sequences, 24% of which are singletons. These records were also assigned to another study, of T cells of mothers and their children. That report adds: Persistent microchimeric T cell clones were sought, and none were detected.

V is TRBV20-1 and J is TRBJ2-1; D is undetermined. The end of the DNA fits TRBJ2-7 better, so the J call may be wrong. Input material: blood. The TCR comes from a boy between 10 and 17 years old in good health. CDR3 in DNA: TGCAGTGCCGAGGACGGTTCCTACGAGCAGTACTTC. It is translated as CSAEDGSYEQYF.